A single sample gave rise to the 32 T cell receptor beta chains below, sequenced in a study of radiation and T cells in renal cell carcinoma (dated by TCRdb to 2020 to 2021). The time point label for this specimen denotes: blood 4 weeks post-SBRT, at nephrectomy. The sample's treatment or condition label, in plain terms: 15 Gy SBRT to primary tumor, nephrectomy 4 weeks later. Receptors were amplified or captured by the immunoSEQ multiplex PCR assay. TCRdb holds this immuneACCESS table with in-frame rearrangements only. Some clones are missing; in checked studies, unresolved V genes explain under half, and the rest has no known cause. Counted in this sample were about 62,000 clones; roughly 80% of them appeared once. The ten largest account for over 5.5% of the sample. The sequenced sample was blood, obtained from a patient whose treatment included radiotherapy and nephrectomy. The receptor source for this set is a man in his 60s with renal cell carcinoma.

V and J are TRBV5-1 and TRBJ2-1, with a weak D call TRBD1 (6 bases). V lost 6 bases and J lost 7, with 17 bases in between. The germline CDR1 and CDR2 sequences are SGHRS and YFSETQ. This CDR3 spans 14 amino acids. The CDR3 DNA follows: TGCGCCAGCATGGAACAGGGTGTTTGGAATGAGCAGTTCTTC. Translating gives CASMEQGVWNEQFF.

This clone was counted a few times. The rearrangement uses TRBV19 and TRBJ1-2; D remains unclear. Looked up from germline, CDR1 is LNHDA and CDR2 is SQIVND (reference sequence). V lost 10 bases to trimming and J lost 2 bases, with 11 bases between them. The length of the CDR3 is 12 residues. CDR3 loop: CATRRQNYGYTF. CDR3 coding DNA: TGTGCCACAAGGAGGCAGAACTATGGCTACACCTTC. Full variable domain (remainder filled in from reference TRBV19 and TRBJ1-2): DGGITQSPKYLFRKEGQNVTLSCEQNLNHDAMYWYRQDPGQGLRLIYYSQIVNDFQKGDIAEGYSVSREKKESFPLTVTSAQKNPTAFYLCATRRQNYGYTFGSGTRLTVV.

This chain joins TRBV9 and TRBJ1-6, with TRBD1 as a possible D gene (5 bases). CDR1 and CDR2 from the germline V gene are SGDLS and YYNGEE. The V end lost 3 bases, the J end lost 5 bases, and 12 bases lay between the germline ends. CDR3 length: 15 amino acids. In DNA form, the CDR3 reads TGTGCCAGCAGCGAGACAGTTACTAATAATTCACCCCTCCACTTT. It yields the protein CASSETVTNNSPLHF.

The J gene is TRBJ1-2, the V gene TRBV6-1; TRBD1 is a possible D gene (5 bases). CDR1 and CDR2 (germline): MNHNS, SASEGT. Trimming left V 6 bases short and J 2 bases short, with 13 bases between. The CDR3 loop spans 14 amino acids. Here the CDR3 reads CASSPGPQNYGYTF. In DNA form, the CDR3 reads TGTGCCAGCAGCCCAGGGCCCCAAAACTATGGCTACACCTTC.

The chain links TRBV7-3 to TRBJ2-1, with D perhaps TRBD2 (5 bases). The CDR3 covers 17 residues. The V end was cut by 5 bases, the J end by 2 bases, with 19 bases between. Germline V lookup: CDR1 SGHTA, CDR2 FQGTGA. The CDR3 loop reads CASSAHPPGSTYNEQFF. The CDR3 region has the DNA TGTGCCAGCAGCGCTCACCCCCCGGGATCCACCTACAATGAGCAGTTCTTC.

This sequence joins TRBV5-1 and TRBJ2-5; 7 bases fit TRBD2. Germline values: CDR1 SGHRS, CDR2 YFSETQ. The CDR3 length is 15 residues. V dropped 2 bases and J dropped 3; count of bases not matched to a gene: 7. The CDR3 DNA reads as TGCGCCAGCAGCTTTCGGACTAGTGGTGAAGAGACCCAGTACTTC. It specifies CASSFRTSGEETQYF.

The chain has TRBV7-9 and TRBJ2-1, with unresolved D. CDR1 is SEHNR and CDR2 is FQNEAQ in the germline V gene (reference sequence). The CDR3 is 14 residues long. The germline V and J ends were trimmed by 5 bases and 5 bases, with 13 bases remaining between them. The CDR3 region has the DNA TGTGCCAGCAGCGCACTTGGCAAAAACAATGAGCAGTTCTTC. This translates into CASSALGKNNEQFF.

The chain joins TRBV5-1 to TRBJ2-1; 8 bases agree with TRBD2. This CDR3 spans 15 amino acids. The germline gives CDR1 SGHRS, CDR2 YFSETQ. The V segment lost 7 bases and the J segment 0 bases; nucleotides outside the gene matches: 6. This chain's CDR3 is CASGAGGSSYNEQFF. The CDR3 DNA is TGCGCCAGCGGGGCGGGGGGTAGCTCCTACAATGAGCAGTTCTTC.

The genes are TRBV9 and TRBJ2-3, with a weak D call TRBD2 (6 bases). Trimming stripped 0 bases from V and 4 bases from J, with 12 bases between. Germline V gene lookup returns CDR1 SGDLS and CDR2 YYNGEE. The CDR3 extends over 15 amino acids. The CDR3 protein is CASSVAGGRPDTQYF. The DNA for the CDR3 is TGTGCCAGCAGCGTAGCAGGTGGGAGGCCAGATACGCAGTATTTT.

The V call is TRBV4-3, the J call TRBJ2-2; D is uncertain. CDR3 length equals 17 residues. Trimming removed 4 bases at V and 0 bases at J, with 15 bases between. Germline CDR1 is LGHNA and CDR2 is YSLEER. The CDR3 protein is CASSPLAGTANTGELFF. Written as DNA, the CDR3 is TGCGCCAGCAGCCCTTTGGCCGGAACCGCGAACACCGGGGAGCTGTTTTTT.

The chain uses TRBV11-2 and TRBJ1-2; D unclear. CDR3 length: 14 amino acids. Trimming took off 1 base at V and 3 bases at J, with 9 bases between the two ends. CDR1 is SGHAT, CDR2 FQNNGV, per germline. CDR3 in amino acids: CASSLGQDDYGYTF. The CDR3 bases are TGTGCCAGCAGCTTAGGGCAGGATGACTATGGCTACACCTTC.

The J gene is TRBJ1-5, the V gene TRBV27; maybe TRBD1 (5 bases). Germline V lookup: CDR1 MNHEY, CDR2 SMNVEV (reference sequence). This CDR3 comprises 16 residues. V lost 5 bases and J lost 2, with 16 bases in between. The CDR3 DNA sequence: TGTGCCAGCAGTCCCAGGGCCCTAAGTGGCAATCAGCCCCAGCATTTT. This gives the protein CASSPRALSGNQPQHF.

The J gene is TRBJ2-3, the V gene TRBV4-3; 8 bases fit TRBD2. This CDR3 region has 17 residues. Per germline, CDR1 LGHNA and CDR2 YSLEER. The V and J ends lost 4 bases and 0 bases, in that order; junction bases with no gene match: 9. CDR3 protein: CASSLTLAGSSTDTQYF. DNA of the CDR3: TGCGCCAGCAGCCTCACTCTAGCGGGCTCTAGCACAGATACGCAGTATTTT.

The V gene is TRBV29-1, the J gene TRBJ2-1; TRBD1 matches 8 bases. V was clipped by 5 bases and J by 7 bases; unmatched bases: 7. The CDR3 loop spans 13 amino acids. From germline, CDR1 is SQVTM and CDR2 ANQGSEA. The chain's CDR3 is CSVIRTGGNEQFF. The CDR3 DNA follows: TGCAGCGTTATAAGAACAGGGGGGAATGAGCAGTTCTTC.

The chain has TRBV7-9 and TRBJ2-7; D could derive from TRBD1 or TRBD2 (5 bases each). Germline V gives CDR1 SEHNR, CDR2 FQNEAQ (reference sequence). Trimming left V 5 bases short and J 3 bases short, with 17 bases between. CDR3 length: 15 amino acids. CDR3 residues: CASSLVRDGNYEQYF. The CDR3 coding sequence is TGTGCCAGCAGCCTAGTCCGGGACGGGAACTACGAGCAGTACTTC.

The chain couples TRBV6-1 to TRBJ2-1; the match to TRBD2 covers 11 bases. Germline trimming cut 2 bases from V and 2 bases from J; bases unmatched to any gene: 20. Germline V gene lookup returns CDR1 MNHNS and CDR2 SASEGT. The CDR3 is 22 amino acids. DNA of the CDR3: TGTGCCAGCAGTGAATGGCTAGCGGGGGGAGACCAAATTAAGCCGCCCTACAATGAGCAGTTCTTC. It yields the protein CASSEWLAGGDQIKPPYNEQFF.

The rearrangement joins TRBV21-1 to TRBJ1-3. TRBV21-1 is reported as a pseudogene. The length of the CDR3 is 21 residues. The CDR3 sequence is CASRYKGFWSRNLTSGNTIYF. The CDR3 DNA reads as TGTGCCAGCAGATACAAAGGTTTTTGGAGCCGAAACCTAACCTCTGGAAACACCATATATTTT.

Only one count was recorded for this clone. The genes are TRBV6-5 and TRBJ2-7, with D possibly matching TRBD2 (7 bases). In germline, CDR1 is MNHEY, CDR2 SVGAGI. Trimming stripped 5 bases from V and 3 bases from J, with 14 bases between. This CDR3 region has 14 residues. The CDR3 loop is CASSVNREGYEQYV. The CDR3 DNA follows: TGTGCCAGCAGTGTCAACAGGGAGGGCTACGAGCAGTACGTC.

The chain uses TRBV13 and TRBJ2-7, with 8 positions matching TRBD2. The DNA end is a closer match to TRBJ2-1, so the J assignment may be wrong. CDR1 is PRHDT, CDR2 FYEKMQ, per germline (reference sequence). The CDR3 runs to 17 residues. The CDR3 region is CASSSPTTSGANNEQFF. CDR3 nucleotides: TGTGCCAGCAGCTCGCCGACTACTAGCGGAGCGAACAATGAGCAGTTCTTC.

This chain joins TRBV7-9 and TRBJ1-1; D may be TRBD1 (5 bases). The CDR3 is made up of 14 amino acids. Germline values: CDR1 SEHNR, CDR2 FQNEAQ (reference sequence). V lost 5 bases, J lost 5 bases, and 15 bases lay in between. CDR3 coding DNA: TGTGCCAGCAGCCCTCGGAGGGGTGGAACTGAAGCTTTCTTT. This sequence encodes CASSPRRGGTEAFF.

The rearrangement uses TRBV15 and TRBJ1-5; tentative D call: TRBD1 (6 bases). The CDR3 runs 16 residues. With 2 bases removed from V and 4 bases from J, the gap between germline ends came to 15 bases. Germline V gene sequence: CDR1 LNHNV, CDR2 YYDKDF (reference sequence). The CDR3 DNA reads as TGTGCCACCAGCAGACCTCGGGACATATTGAATCAGCCCCAGCATTTT. Amino acid sequence: CATSRPRDILNQPQHF.

The genes are TRBV6-5 and TRBJ1-2; the match to TRBD1 covers 7 bases. CDR1 and CDR2 (germline): MNHEY, SVGAGI. The junction had 16 bases not matched to a gene; V was cut back by 4 bases and J by 8 bases. The CDR3 covers 16 residues. CDR3 nucleotides: TGTGCCAGCAGTTTCCAACCGGGACAGTTCCGTAGGGGCTACACCTTC. It specifies CASSFQPGQFRRGYTF.

In its sample, this clone was seen a few times. The rearrangement links TRBV7-9 to TRBJ1-1, with D possibly matching TRBD1 (5 bases). The CDR3 has 12 amino acids. The germline V gene encodes CDR1 SEHNR and CDR2 FQNEAQ (reference sequence). The germline V and J ends were trimmed by 5 bases and 7 bases, with 11 bases remaining between them. The DNA for the CDR3 is TGTGCCAGCAGCCCCGGTGGGGGTGAAGCTTTCTTT. Translation gives CASSPGGGEAFF.

The gene calls are TRBV6-1 and TRBJ1-1, with D possibly being TRBD1 (6 bases). Trimming cost V 8 bases and J 4 bases, with 14 bases left between them. Germline CDR1 is MNHNS and CDR2 is SASEGT. This CDR3 has 13 residues. CDR3 nucleotides: TGTGCCAGCGGGGGCGGGTGGGCCACTGAAGCTTTCTTT. It is translated as CASGGGWATEAFF.

This chain links TRBV7-9 with TRBJ2-1; a weak D match, TRBD2 (6 bases). Germline V gene sequence: CDR1 SEHNR, CDR2 FQNEAQ (reference sequence). The CDR3 is 17 residues long. Trimming shortened V by 0 bases and J by 5 bases, and 17 bases separated the two germline ends. The CDR3 loop is CASSLAIDSGGNNEQFF. For the CDR3, the DNA is TGTGCCAGCAGCTTAGCTATAGACAGTGGAGGGAACAATGAGCAGTTCTTC.

The chain employs TRBV28 and TRBJ1-1; D uncertain. From germline, CDR1 is MDHEN and CDR2 SYDVKM. V was cut by 2 bases and J by 6 bases, with 10 bases left in between. This CDR3 region has 13 residues. This CDR3 reads CASSLESFAEAFF. CDR3 bases: TGTGCCAGCAGTTTAGAGAGTTTCGCTGAAGCTTTCTTT.

The rearrangement uses TRBV18 and TRBJ2-1, with TRBD1 matching over 7 bases. Per germline, CDR1 KGHSH and CDR2 LQKENI. The CDR3 covers 14 residues. With 0 bases clipped from V and 9 bases from J, the junction kept 5 bases outside the gene matches. CDR3 sequence reads: CASSPPNPGGEQFF. The CDR3 DNA reads as TGTGCCAGCTCACCACCGAACCCAGGGGGTGAGCAGTTCTTC.

The genes are TRBV11-3 and TRBJ2-6, with 8 bases fitting TRBD1. Looked up from germline, CDR1 is SGHNT and CDR2 is YENEEA. CDR3 length: 18 residues. V lost 4 bases to trimming and J lost 0 bases; unmatched junction nucleotides: 8. CDR3 amino acids: CASSSSGTGYSGANVLTF. The CDR3 DNA is TGTGCCAGCAGCTCCTCGGGGACAGGCTACTCTGGGGCCAACGTCCTGACTTTC.

The V and J genes are TRBV14 and TRBJ2-3, with D maybe TRBD2 (5 bases). CDR3 size: 14 residues. The V gene lost 7 bases and the J gene lost 0 bases, with 11 bases spanning the gap. Germline CDR1 is SGHDN and CDR2 is FVKESK. The CDR3 DNA is TGTGCCAGCAAGAGGGCTGCGAGCACAGATACGCAGTATTTT. Translation: CASKRAASTDTQYF.

The genes are TRBV29-1 and TRBJ1-3; D is undetermined. The V and J ends lost 4 bases and 1 base respectively, with 11 bases between them. Germline V gene data show CDR1 as SQVTM and CDR2 as ANQGSEA. CDR3 length equals 14 residues. Here the CDR3 DNA reads TGCAGCGTTGGCGTTCCCCGATCTGGAAACACCATATATTTT. Protein: CSVGVPRSGNTIYF.

This clone was observed a few times. The J gene is TRBJ2-1, the V gene TRBV4-1; 10 nucleotides match TRBD2. CDR3 length: 15 amino acids. The germline CDR1 and CDR2 sequences are MGHRA and YSYEKL. Trimming took 0 bases from V and 8 from J; bases not matched to a gene: 4. CDR3 sequence: CASSQEPSGGHEQFF. The CDR3 DNA follows: TGCGCCAGCAGCCAAGAGCCTAGCGGGGGACATGAGCAGTTCTTC.

This chain joins TRBV10-3 and TRBJ2-1, with TRBD2 matching 10 bases. The J segment lost 7 bases and the V segment lost 5 bases, leaving 8 bases of the junction unmatched. This CDR3 is built from 15 residues. Germline V gene sequence: CDR1 ENHRY, CDR2 SYGVKD. The CDR3 DNA is TGTGCCATCAGTCCGGGACTAGCGCCGAAGAATGAGCAGTTCTTC. It yields the protein CAISPGLAPKNEQFF.